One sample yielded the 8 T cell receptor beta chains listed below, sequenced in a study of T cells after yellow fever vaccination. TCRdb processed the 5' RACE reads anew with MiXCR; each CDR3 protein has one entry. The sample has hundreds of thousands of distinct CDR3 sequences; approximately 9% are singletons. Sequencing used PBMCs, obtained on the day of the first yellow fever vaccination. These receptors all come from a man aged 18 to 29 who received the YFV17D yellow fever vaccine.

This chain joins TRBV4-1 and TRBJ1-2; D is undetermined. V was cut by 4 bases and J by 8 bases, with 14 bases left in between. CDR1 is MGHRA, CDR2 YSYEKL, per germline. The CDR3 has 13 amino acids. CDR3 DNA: TGCGCCAGCAGCCTGGTCCCCTCGGAGGGCTACACCTTC. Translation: CASSLVPSEGYTF.

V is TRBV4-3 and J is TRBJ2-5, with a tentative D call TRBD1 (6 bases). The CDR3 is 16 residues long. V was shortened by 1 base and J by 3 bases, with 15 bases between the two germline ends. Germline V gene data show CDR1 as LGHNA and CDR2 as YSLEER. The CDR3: CASSQALSWTEETQYF. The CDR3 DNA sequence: TGCGCCAGCAGCCAAGCCCTCTCGTGGACAGAAGAGACCCAGTACTTC.

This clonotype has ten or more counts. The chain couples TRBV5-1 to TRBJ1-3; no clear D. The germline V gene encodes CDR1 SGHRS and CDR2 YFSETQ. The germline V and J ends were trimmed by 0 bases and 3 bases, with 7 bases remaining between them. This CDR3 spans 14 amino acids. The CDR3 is CASSLGGDGNTIYF. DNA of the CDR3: TGCGCCAGCAGCTTGGGGGGTGATGGAAACACCATATATTTT.

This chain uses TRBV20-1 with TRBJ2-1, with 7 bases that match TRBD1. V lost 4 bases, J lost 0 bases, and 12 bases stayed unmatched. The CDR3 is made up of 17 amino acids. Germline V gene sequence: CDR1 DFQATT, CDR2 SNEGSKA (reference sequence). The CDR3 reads CSANPGVRGLSYNEQFF. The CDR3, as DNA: TGCAGTGCTAACCCCGGGGTAAGGGGGCTCTCCTACAATGAGCAGTTCTTC.

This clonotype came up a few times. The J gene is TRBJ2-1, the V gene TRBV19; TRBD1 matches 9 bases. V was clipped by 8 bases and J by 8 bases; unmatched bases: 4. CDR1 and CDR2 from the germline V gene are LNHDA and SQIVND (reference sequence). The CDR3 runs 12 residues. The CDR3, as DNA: TGTGCCAGTGGGGACAGGGTGGATGAGCAGTTCTTC. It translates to CASGDRVDEQFF.

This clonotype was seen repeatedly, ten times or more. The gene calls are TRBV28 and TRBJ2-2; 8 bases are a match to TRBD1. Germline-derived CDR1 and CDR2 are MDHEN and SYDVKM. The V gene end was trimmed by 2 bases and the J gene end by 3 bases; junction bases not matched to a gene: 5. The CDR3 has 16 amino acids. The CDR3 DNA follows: TGTGCCAGCAGTTTACCCGGACAGGGTTACACCGGGGAGCTGTTTTTT. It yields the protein CASSLPGQGYTGELFF.

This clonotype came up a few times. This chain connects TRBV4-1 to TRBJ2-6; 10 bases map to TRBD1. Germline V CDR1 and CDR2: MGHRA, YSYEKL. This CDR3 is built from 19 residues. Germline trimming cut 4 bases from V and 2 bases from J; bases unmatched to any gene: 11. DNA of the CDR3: TGCGCCAGCAGCCGAGTTCCGGCGACAGGGGGCGCTGGGGCCAACGTCCTGACTTTC. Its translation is CASSRVPATGGAGANVLTF.

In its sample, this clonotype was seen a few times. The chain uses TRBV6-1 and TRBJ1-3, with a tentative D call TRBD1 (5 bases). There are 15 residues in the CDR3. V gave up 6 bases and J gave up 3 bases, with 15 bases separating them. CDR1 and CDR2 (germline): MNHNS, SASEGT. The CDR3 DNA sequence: TGTGCCAGCAGCCCCGAAGGGACGAGTGGAAACACCATATATTTT. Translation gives CASSPEGTSGNTIYF.